The table lists the clone carrying this TCR beta chain with a few counts. What it binds is not known. This entry is derived from a study of siplizumab effects on memory and regulatory T cells. Study results and limitations: Phenotypic classification as naive or memory proved unattainable for roughly 75-96% of proliferating CD4+ or CD8+ clones.

The trim removed 4 bases at V and 3 bases at J, leaving 5 bases unmatched. The CDR3 covers 14 residues. Germline V gives CDR1 MGHRA, CDR2 YSYEKL. Coculture of the mixed lymphocyte reaction cells took place at 37 degrees C and lasted 6 days. Using immunoSEQ multiplex PCR, the repertoire was profiled, and TCRdb retains in-frame clones only, with some absent. The sample comprises 3,000 to 4,000 clones, around half of which are singletons, and 4.5% to 5.5% rests with the top ten. This sequence was found in a human donor in good health; the cells came from an allogeneic mixed lymphocyte reaction. V usage is TRBV4-1 and J usage is TRBJ2-7; the match to TRBD2 covers 8 bases. The sample comprised CFSE-low (dividing) CD4+ T cells sorted from an allogeneic mixed lymphocyte reaction. The CDR3 loop is CASSLRSGGYEQYF. The CDR3 bases are TGCGCCAGCAGCCTTCGGAGCGGGGGCTACGAGCAGTACTTC.